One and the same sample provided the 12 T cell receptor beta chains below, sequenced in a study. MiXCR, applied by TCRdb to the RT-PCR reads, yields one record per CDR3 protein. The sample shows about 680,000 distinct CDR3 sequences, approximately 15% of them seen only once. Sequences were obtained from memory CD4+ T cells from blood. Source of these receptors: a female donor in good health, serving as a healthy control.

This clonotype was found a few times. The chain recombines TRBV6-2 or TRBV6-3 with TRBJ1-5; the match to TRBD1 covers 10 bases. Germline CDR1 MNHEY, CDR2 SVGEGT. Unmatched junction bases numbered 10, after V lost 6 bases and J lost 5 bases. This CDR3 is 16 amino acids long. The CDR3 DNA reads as TGTGCCAGCAGCGATCTGGGACAGGGGAAATATCAGCCCCAGCATTTT. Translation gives CASSDLGQGKYQPQHF.

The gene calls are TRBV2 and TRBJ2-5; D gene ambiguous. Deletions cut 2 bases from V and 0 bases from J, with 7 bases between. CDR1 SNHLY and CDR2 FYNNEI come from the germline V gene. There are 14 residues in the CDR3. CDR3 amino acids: CASSERPYQETQYF. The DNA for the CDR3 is TGTGCCAGCAGTGAACGCCCGTACCAAGAGACCCAGTACTTC.

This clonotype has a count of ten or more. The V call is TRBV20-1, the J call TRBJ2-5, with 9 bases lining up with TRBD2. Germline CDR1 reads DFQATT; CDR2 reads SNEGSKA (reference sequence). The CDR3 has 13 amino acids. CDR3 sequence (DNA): TGCAGCATTTTAGCGGGGGACGGGGAGACCCAGTACTTC. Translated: CSILAGDGETQYF.

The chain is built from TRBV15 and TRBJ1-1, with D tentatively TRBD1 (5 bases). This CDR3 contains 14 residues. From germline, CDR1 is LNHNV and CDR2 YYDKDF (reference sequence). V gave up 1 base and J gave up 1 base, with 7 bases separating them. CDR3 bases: TGTGCCACCAGCAGAGGCAGGGAGAACACTGAAGCTTTCTTT. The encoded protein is CATSRGRENTEAFF.

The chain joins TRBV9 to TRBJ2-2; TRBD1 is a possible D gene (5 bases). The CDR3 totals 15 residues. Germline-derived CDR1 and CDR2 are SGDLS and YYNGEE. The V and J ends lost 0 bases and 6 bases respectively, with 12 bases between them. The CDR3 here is CASSVDLREAGELFF. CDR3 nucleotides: TGTGCCAGCAGCGTAGACCTCAGGGAAGCCGGGGAGCTGTTTTTT. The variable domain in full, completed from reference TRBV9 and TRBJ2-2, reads DSGVTQTPKHLITATGQRVTLRCSPRSGDLSVYWYQQSLDQGLQFLIQYYNGEERAKGNILERFSAQQFPDLHSELNLSSLELGDSALYFCASSVDLREAGELFFGEGSRLTVL.

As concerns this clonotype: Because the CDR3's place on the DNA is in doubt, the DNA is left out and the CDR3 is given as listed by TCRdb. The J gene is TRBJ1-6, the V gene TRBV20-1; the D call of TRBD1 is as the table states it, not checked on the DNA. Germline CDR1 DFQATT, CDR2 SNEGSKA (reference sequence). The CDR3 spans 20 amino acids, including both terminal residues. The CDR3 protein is CSATGGSIAGELFFGAPLHF.

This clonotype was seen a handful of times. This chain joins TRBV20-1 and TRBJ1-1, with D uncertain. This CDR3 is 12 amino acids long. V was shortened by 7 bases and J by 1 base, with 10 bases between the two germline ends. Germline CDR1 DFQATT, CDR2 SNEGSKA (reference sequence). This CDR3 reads CSVTVSNTEAFF. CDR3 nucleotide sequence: TGCAGTGTAACGGTGTCGAACACTGAAGCTTTCTTT.

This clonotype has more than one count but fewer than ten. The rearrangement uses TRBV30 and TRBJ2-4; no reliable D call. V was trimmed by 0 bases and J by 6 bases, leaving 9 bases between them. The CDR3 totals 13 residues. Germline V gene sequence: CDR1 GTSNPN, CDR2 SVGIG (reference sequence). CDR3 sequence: CAWSVGATNIQYF. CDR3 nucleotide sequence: TGTGCCTGGAGTGTTGGCGCAACAAACATTCAGTACTTC.

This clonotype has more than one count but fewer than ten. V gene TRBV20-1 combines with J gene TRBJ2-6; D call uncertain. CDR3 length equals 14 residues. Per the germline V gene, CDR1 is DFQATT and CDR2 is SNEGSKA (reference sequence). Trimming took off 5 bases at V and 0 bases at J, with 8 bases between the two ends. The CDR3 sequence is CSAPVDSGANVLTF. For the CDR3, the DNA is TGCAGTGCTCCGGTAGACTCTGGGGCCAACGTCCTGACTTTC.

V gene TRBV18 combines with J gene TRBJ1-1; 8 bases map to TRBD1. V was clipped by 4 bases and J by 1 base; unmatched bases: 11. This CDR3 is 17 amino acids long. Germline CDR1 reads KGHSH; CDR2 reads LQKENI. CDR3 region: CASSRVLEGQGNTEAFF. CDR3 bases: TGTGCCAGCTCACGCGTTTTAGAAGGACAGGGGAACACTGAAGCTTTCTTT.

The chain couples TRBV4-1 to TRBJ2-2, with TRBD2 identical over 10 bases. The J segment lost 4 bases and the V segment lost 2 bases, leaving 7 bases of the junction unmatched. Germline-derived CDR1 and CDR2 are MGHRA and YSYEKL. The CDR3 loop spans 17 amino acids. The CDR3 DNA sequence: TGCGCCAGCAGCCAACAGCCGGGACTAGCGCGCACCGGGGAGCTGTTTTTT. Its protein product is CASSQQPGLARTGELFF.

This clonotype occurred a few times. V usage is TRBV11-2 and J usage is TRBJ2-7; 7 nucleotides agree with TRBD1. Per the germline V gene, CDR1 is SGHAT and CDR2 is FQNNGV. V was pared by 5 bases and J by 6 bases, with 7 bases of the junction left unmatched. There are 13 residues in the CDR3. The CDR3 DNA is TGTGCCAGCAGCACGGACAGGTCGGGCGAGCAGTACTTC. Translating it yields CASSTDRSGEQYF.